This T cell receptor beta chain appears in the sequencing data of a study of cytomegalovirus exposure and HLA in healthy donors. Trimming shortened V by 6 bases and J by 2 bases, and 16 bases separated the two germline ends. The CDR3 is 15 residues long. Germline CDR1 MNHEY, CDR2 SVGAGI. General study findings and limits: Per a prior analysis, the majority of TCR beta V segments were productive roughly 90% or roughly 30% of the time.

This clone has just one count. Its antigen remains unidentified. 60 Vbeta and 13 Jbeta primers were used in PCR. In the study's own analysis: The count from a later analysis was some 76 million unique TCR beta chains, some 10 million of them shared. Generated by immunoSEQ multiplex PCR, the TCRdb table keeps only in-frame clones and is missing some. That table furnishes V, J and clone size, whereas the DNA furnished D and trimming. The sample yields 95,000 to 100,000 clones, about 75% seen once. The chain couples TRBV6-5 to TRBJ1-2, with a weak D call TRBD1 (5 bases). Sequenced: PBMCs. The sequence was collected from a man aged 50-59 years in good health and CMV-seronegative. Written as DNA, the CDR3 is TGTGCCAGCAGGAACCCAGGGCCCGGAAACTATGGCTACACCTTC. Amino acids: CASRNPGPGNYGYTF.